This TCR beta chain was documented in a study of blood T cell repertoires in COVID-19. Study-wide background: Spain, Italy and the United States supplied samples that represented acute and convalescent COVID-19. Sources were T cells, B-cell-depleted T cells, or PBMCs; the material itself was cDNA or gDNA.

In the source study's methods: Estimation of nucleated cell counts relied on the amplification of reference gene primers. Assay used: immunoSEQ multiplex PCR; TCRdb lists only in-frame clones, some missing. D and trimming were read from the DNA, whereas the V and J calls and clone size are those reported in that table. The data hold approximately 360,000 clones, with around 90% observed a single time. The sequencing sample was made of peripheral blood. The clonotype was recovered from a man younger than 35 with active or convalescent COVID-19.

This CDR3 reads CASSLLDINYGYTF. CDR3 nucleotide sequence: TGTGCCAGCAGCTTATTAGATATTAACTATGGCTACACCTTC. The chain uses TRBV3-1 (or the pseudogene TRBV3-2) and TRBJ1-2; D is ambiguous. Germline CDR1 and CDR2: LGHDT and YNNKEL (reference sequence). CDR3 length equals 14 residues. Trimming took off 5 bases at V and 1 base at J, with 11 bases between the two ends.